This record covers a single TCR beta chain. Its antigen is currently unknown. The data were taken from a study of CD8+ T cells in alopecia areata. Study conclusions and caveats: Numerous expanded lesional clones remained in scalp and blood during tofacitinib. Alopecia totalis/universalis scalp especially showed more expanded CD8+ clones than normal scalp.

Reverse transcription of extracted RNA yielded cDNA, which provided the sequencing template. Generated by immunoSEQ multiplex PCR, the TCRdb table keeps only in-frame clones and is missing some. The sample contains some 200,000 clones, about three fifths of which appear only once. Described treatment: oral pan-JAK inhibitor, 5-10 mg twice daily. Germline V gives CDR1 SGHVS, CDR2 FQNEAQ. The germline V and J ends were trimmed by 0 bases and 2 bases, with 9 bases remaining between them. The CDR3 is 15 amino acids. The chain employs TRBV7-8 and TRBJ2-3, with D maybe TRBD2 (6 bases). This clonotype was sampled from a human donor with alopecia areata. This sample comprised CD4+ T cells sorted from blood, obtained at week 24, from a patient treated with tofacitinib. In nucleotides, the CDR3 is TGTGCCAGCAGCTTAGCGCGCGGGAACACAGATACGCAGTATTTT. The encoded protein is CASSLARGNTDTQYF.